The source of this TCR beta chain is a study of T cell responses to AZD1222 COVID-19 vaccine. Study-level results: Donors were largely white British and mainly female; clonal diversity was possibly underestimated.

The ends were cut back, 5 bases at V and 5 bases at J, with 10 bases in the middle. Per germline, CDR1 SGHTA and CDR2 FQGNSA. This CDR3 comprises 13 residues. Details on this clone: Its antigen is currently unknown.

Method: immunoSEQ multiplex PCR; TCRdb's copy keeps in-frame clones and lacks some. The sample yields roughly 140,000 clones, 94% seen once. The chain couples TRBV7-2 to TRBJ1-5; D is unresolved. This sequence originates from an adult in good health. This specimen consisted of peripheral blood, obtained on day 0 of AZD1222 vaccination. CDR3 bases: TGTGCCAGCAGCCAAACCGCCTATCAGCCCCAGCATTTT. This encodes CASSQTAYQPQHF.